Below, one T cell receptor beta chain is given with its context. The data were taken from a study of technical replicates of blood from a few donors. Sequencing was performed with immunoSEQ multiplex PCR; in TCRdb, only in-frame clones are kept and a portion is missing. The sample includes 95,000 to 100,000 clones, under 96% of them seen just once. The J segment lost 3 bases and the V segment lost 6 bases, leaving 19 bases of the junction unmatched. The CDR3 runs to 18 residues. Germline CDR1 and CDR2: MNHEY and SMNVEV (reference sequence). The source of this sequence is a human donor in good health. The rearrangement joins TRBV27 to TRBJ1-2; 7 bases fit TRBD1. Sequencing input: T cells isolated from PBMCs. In DNA form, the CDR3 reads TGTGCCAGCAGGATTACCAGACAGGGCCTCGGGAAGGACTATGGCTACACCTTC. Encoded protein: CASRITRQGLGKDYGYTF.